Listed below are T cell receptor beta chains from one sample, sequenced in a study of blood T cell repertoires in COVID-19. Using immunoSEQ multiplex PCR, the repertoire was profiled, and TCRdb retains in-frame clones only, with some absent. The sample lists 200,000 to 250,000 clones; 70% to 90% were seen once. Sequencing used PBMCs or T cells enriched from blood (not recorded which). All receptors come from a man aged 25-45 years who had recovered from COVID-19. CDR3s include the opening cysteine and the closing phenylalanine or tryptophan.

V gene	J gene	CDR3 protein
TRBV5-1	TRBJ2-2	CASRRSSGEGTGELFF
TRBV28	TRBJ2-6	CASSSRQVGANVLTF
TRBV5-5	TRBJ2-1	CASSLFLAGASYNEQFF
TRBV2	TRBJ2-2	CASSVTIAGELFF
TRBV27	TRBJ1-2	CASSLTYILDGSNYGYTF
TRBV14	TRBJ1-5	CASSQDYYQPQHF
TRBV9	TRBJ2-1	CASSAPVDEQFF
TRBV3-1/TRBV3-2	TRBJ2-3	CASSQGPVGQYF
TRBV3-1/TRBV3-2	TRBJ2-2	CASNTRGGPYTGELFF
TRBV19	TRBJ1-1	CASSIGVPRNTEAFF
TRBV5-1	TRBJ1-1	CASSTGQGFTEAFF
TRBV6-5	TRBJ1-2	CASRRQGAYGYTF
TRBV5-1	TRBJ2-3	CASSSALAGGLTDTQYF
TRBV27	TRBJ2-7	CASSYRQGHEQYF
TRBV7-2	TRBJ2-7	CASSSNGGGGVYEQYF
TRBV19	TRBJ2-2	CASRTGSSGELFF
TRBV7-3	TRBJ2-1	CASSSAGATWNEQFF
TRBV30	TRBJ1-2	CAQNQGRTVYGYTF
TRBV7-5	TRBJ1-2	CVRSIKEGYGYTF
TRBV5-1	TRBJ1-1	CASSLVRGDRIAEAFF
TRBV16	TRBJ2-7	CASSPGTGTGEQYF
TRBV28	TRBJ2-7	CASSLAQLHYEQYF
TRBV7-3	TRBJ1-1	CASGREDTEAFF
TRBV11-2	TRBJ2-7	CASSLRSQDSYEQYF
TRBV5-6	TRBJ1-2	CASSLVDREDGYTF
TRBV11-2	TRBJ2-1	CASSLVSSGTNEQFF
TRBV11-2	TRBJ2-7	CASSLVWGHSEQYF
TRBV10-3	TRBJ1-5	CAGRARQPQHF
TRBV5-5	TRBJ1-2	CASSLGQGRDRDYGYTF
TRBV4-3	TRBJ2-3	CASSQDWLAGGQTDTQYF
TRBV18	TRBJ1-2	CASSVDRGYGYTF
TRBV7-8	TRBJ2-7	CASSLVREQYF
TRBV27	TRBJ1-3	CASSLRPGQGSSGNTIYF
TRBV5-5	TRBJ2-5	CASSWSRGEETQYF
TRBV6-2/TRBV6-3	TRBJ1-5	CASSYGPYSNQPQHF
TRBV5-1	TRBJ1-2	CASSLSRGNYGYTF
TRBV2	TRBJ2-5	CASNEPGLAMETQYF
TRBV27	TRBJ1-1	CASSLHRQINTEAFF
TRBV2	TRBJ1-3	CASSEALGYSGNTIYF
TRBV5-4	TRBJ2-2	CASSLGQGVKNGELFF
TRBV27	TRBJ2-1	CASSLRGLAVNEQFF
TRBV7-9	TRBJ1-4	CASSTSTGFGEKLFF
TRBV24-1	TRBJ2-7	CATTNKGAGQGLYEQYF
TRBV19	TRBJ2-1	CASSIVAGFNEQFF
TRBV7-8	TRBJ1-6	CASAGPTGGNSALHF
TRBV6-5	TRBJ2-1	CASSLGLARGEQFF
TRBV7-9	TRBJ1-2	CASSLDRGGGYTF
TRBV7-9	TRBJ1-6	CASSPNRQGFNSPLHF